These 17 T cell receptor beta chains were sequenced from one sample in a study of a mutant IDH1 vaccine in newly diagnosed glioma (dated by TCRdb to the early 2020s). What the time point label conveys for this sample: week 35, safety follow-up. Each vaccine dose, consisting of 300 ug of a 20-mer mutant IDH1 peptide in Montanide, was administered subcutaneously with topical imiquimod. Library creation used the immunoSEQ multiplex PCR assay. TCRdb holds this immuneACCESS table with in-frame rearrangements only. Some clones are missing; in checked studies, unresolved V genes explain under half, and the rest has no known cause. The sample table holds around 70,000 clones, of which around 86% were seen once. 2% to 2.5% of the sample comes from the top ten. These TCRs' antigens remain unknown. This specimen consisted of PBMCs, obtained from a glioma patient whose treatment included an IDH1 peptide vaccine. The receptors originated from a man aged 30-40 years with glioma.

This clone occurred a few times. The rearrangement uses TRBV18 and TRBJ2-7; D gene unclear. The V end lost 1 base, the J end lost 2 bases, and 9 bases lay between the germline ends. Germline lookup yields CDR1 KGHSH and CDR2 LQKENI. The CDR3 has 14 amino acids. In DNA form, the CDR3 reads TGTGCCAGCTCACCACAGGCCCGTCCCTACGAGCAGTACTTC. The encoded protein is CASSPQARPYEQYF.

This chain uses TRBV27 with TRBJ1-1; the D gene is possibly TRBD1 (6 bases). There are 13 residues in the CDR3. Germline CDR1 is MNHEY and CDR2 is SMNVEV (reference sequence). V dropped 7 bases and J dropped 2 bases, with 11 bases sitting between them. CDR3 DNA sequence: TGTGCCAGCAAGTCACAGGGAAACACTGAAGCTTTCTTT. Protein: CASKSQGNTEAFF.

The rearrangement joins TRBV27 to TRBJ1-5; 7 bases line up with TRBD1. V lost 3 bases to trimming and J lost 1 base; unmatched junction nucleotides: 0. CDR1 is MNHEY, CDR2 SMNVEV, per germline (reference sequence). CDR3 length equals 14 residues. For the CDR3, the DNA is TGTGCCAGCAGTTTGGGACAGAGCAATCAGCCCCAGCATTTT. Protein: CASSLGQSNQPQHF.

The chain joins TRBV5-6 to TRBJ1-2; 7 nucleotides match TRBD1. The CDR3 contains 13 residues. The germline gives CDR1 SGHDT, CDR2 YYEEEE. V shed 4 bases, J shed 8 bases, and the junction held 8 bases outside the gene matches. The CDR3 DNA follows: TGTGCCAGCAGCGAACAGGGGAGAAAAGGCTACACCTTC. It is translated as CASSEQGRKGYTF.

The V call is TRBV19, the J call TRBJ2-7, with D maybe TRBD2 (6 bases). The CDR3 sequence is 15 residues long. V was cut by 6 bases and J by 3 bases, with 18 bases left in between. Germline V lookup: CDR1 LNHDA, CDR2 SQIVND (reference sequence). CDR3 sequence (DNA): TGTGCCAGTAGACGATCCCCCTCGGGGGACTACGAGCAGTACTTC. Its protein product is CASRRSPSGDYEQYF.

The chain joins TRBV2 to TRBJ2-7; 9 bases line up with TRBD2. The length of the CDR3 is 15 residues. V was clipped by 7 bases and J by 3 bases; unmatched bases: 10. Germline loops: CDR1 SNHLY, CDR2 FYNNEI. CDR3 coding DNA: TGTGCCAGCAACCCAGTGCGGCGGGAGGGCTACGAGCAGTACTTC. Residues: CASNPVRREGYEQYF.

This CDR3 is CASSQFGYEQYF. The CDR3 nucleotides read TGCGCCAGCAGCCAATTCGGCTACGAGCAGTACTTC. The chain couples TRBV4-1 to TRBJ2-7; D is unresolved. CDR1 is MGHRA, CDR2 YSYEKL, per germline. This CDR3 contains 12 residues. V was clipped by 2 bases and J by 3 bases, with 5 bases between them.

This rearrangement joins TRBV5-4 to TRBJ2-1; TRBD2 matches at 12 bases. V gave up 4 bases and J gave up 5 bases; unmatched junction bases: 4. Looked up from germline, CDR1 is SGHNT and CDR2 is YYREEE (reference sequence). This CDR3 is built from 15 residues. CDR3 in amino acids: CASSTRTSGNNEQFF. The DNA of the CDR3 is TGTGCCAGCAGCACCAGGACTAGCGGGAACAATGAGCAGTTCTTC.

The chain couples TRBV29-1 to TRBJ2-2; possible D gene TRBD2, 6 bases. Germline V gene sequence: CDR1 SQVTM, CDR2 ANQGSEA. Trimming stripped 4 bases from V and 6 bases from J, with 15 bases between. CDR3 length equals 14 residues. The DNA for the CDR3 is TGCAGCGTTGGGACTACTGCTGGGGCCGGGGAGCTGTTTTTT. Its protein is CSVGTTAGAGELFF.

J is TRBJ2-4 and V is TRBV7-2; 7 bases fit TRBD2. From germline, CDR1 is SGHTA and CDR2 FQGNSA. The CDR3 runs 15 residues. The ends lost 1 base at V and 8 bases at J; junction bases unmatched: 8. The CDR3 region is CASSLVAGDGYIQYF. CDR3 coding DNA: TGTGCCAGCAGCTTAGTGGCGGGGGATGGGTACATTCAGTACTTC.

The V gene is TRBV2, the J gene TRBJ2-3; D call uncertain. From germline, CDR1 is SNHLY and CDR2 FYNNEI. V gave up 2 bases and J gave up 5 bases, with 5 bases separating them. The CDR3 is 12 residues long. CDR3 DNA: TGTGCCAGCAGTGAATCCGGAGATACGCAGTATTTT. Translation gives CASSESGDTQYF.

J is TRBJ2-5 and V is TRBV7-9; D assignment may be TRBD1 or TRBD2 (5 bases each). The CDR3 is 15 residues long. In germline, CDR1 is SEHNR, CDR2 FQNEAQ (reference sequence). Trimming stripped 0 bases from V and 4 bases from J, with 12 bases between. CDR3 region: CASSLAGRKGETQYF. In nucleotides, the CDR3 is TGTGCCAGCAGCTTAGCGGGACGAAAGGGAGAGACCCAGTACTTC.

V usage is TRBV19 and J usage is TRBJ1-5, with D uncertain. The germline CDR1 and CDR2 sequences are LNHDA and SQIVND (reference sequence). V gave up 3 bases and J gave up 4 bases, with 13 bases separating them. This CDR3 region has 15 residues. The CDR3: CASSMGGRGNQPQHF. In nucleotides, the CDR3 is TGTGCCAGTAGTATGGGAGGGCGCGGGAATCAGCCCCAGCATTTT.

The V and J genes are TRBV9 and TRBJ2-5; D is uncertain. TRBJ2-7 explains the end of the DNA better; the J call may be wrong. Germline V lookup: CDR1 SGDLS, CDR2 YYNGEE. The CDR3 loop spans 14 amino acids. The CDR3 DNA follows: TGTGCCAGCAGCGTCCAAGGAGTCCCCTACGAGCAGTACTTC. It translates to CASSVQGVPYEQYF.

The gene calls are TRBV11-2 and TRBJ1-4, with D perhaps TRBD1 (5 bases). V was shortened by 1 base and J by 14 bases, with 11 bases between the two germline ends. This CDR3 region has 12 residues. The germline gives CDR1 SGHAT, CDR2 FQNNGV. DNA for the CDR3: TGTGCCAGCAGCTTAGCGTCGGCAGGGCTGTTTTTT. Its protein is CASSLASAGLFF.

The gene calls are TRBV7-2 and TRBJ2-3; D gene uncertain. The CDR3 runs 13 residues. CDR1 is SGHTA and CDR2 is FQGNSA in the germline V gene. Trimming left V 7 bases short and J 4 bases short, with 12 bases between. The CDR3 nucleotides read TGTGCCAGCATCCGAGCGTCTGCAGATACGCAGTATTTT. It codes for CASIRASADTQYF. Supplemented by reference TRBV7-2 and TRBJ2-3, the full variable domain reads GAGVSQSPSNKVTEKGKDVELRCDPISGHTALYWYRQSLGQGLEFLIYFQGNSAPDKSGLPSDRFSAERTGGSVSTLTIQRTQQEDSAVYLCASIRASADTQYFGPGTRLTVL.

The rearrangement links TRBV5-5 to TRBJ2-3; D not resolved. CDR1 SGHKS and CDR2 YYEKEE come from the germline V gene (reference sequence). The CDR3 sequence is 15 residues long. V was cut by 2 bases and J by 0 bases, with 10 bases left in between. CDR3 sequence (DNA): TGTGCCAGCAGCTTTCCCTTAGCTAGCACAGATACGCAGTATTTT. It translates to CASSFPLASTDTQYF.